A selection of T cell receptor beta chains follows, all from one sample in a study of shared clonotypes between healthy human individuals. Assay used: immunoSEQ multiplex PCR; TCRdb lists only in-frame clones, some missing. The data show about 2.1 million clones, about 93% seen once. Sequencing used naive CD8+ T cells from PBMCs. The receptors derive from a man between 18 and 35 years old in good health. Some clones in this sample may be carry-over from other donors' samples. Each CDR3 is given with its conserved first and last residue. The order of the fields is J gene, V gene, D gene, CDR3 protein. A D gene is named only where the DNA matches it firmly.

j_call: TRBJ2-3; v_call: TRBV10-3; d_call: TRBD2; cdr3_aa: CAISESRGGDTDTQYF
j_call: TRBJ2-3; v_call: TRBV4-1; d_call: TRBD2; cdr3_aa: CASSPRGLAGTDTQYF
j_call: TRBJ2-1; v_call: TRBV4-1; d_call: TRBD1; cdr3_aa: CASSQEGQGSYNEQFF
j_call: TRBJ2-3; v_call: TRBV14; d_call: TRBD2; cdr3_aa: CASSQRLAAWDTQYF
j_call: TRBJ2-5; v_call: TRBV4-1; d_call: NA; cdr3_aa: CASSAVGRQETQYF
j_call: TRBJ2-7; v_call: TRBV5-1; d_call: NA; cdr3_aa: CASSVAGEQYF
j_call: TRBJ2-7; v_call: TRBV9; d_call: TRBD2; cdr3_aa: CASSGDSGGYEQYF
j_call: TRBJ2-7; v_call: TRBV5-5; d_call: TRBD2; cdr3_aa: CASSPAGTSGVSYEQYF
j_call: TRBJ1-1; v_call: TRBV19; d_call: NA; cdr3_aa: CASSIGGTYTEAFF
j_call: TRBJ1-2; v_call: TRBV6-5; d_call: NA; cdr3_aa: CASSHPPGGDYGYTF
j_call: TRBJ2-4; v_call: TRBV7-9; d_call: TRBD2; cdr3_aa: CASSSWTSGRREPKNIQYF
j_call: TRBJ2-6; v_call: TRBV13; d_call: NA; cdr3_aa: CASSSSASGANVLTF
j_call: TRBJ1-5; v_call: TRBV19; d_call: TRBD1; cdr3_aa: CASSMGRGRYQPQHF
j_call: TRBJ1-1; v_call: TRBV19; d_call: TRBD1; cdr3_aa: CASSPKTGENTEAFF
j_call: TRBJ2-5; v_call: TRBV5-4; d_call: TRBD2; cdr3_aa: CASSLSLAGERETQYF
j_call: TRBJ1-2; v_call: TRBV4-3; d_call: NA; cdr3_aa: CASSQTRGSGYTF
j_call: TRBJ2-2; v_call: TRBV15; d_call: TRBD2; cdr3_aa: CATSRPNGGTGELFF
j_call: TRBJ2-5; v_call: TRBV4-1; d_call: TRBD1; cdr3_aa: CASSQGQGTGETQYF
j_call: TRBJ2-1; v_call: TRBV5-6; d_call: NA; cdr3_aa: CASSPVFGSSYNEQFF
j_call: TRBJ1-1; v_call: TRBV7-8; d_call: TRBD1; cdr3_aa: CASSPGNRGLGEAFF